What follows describes a single T cell receptor beta chain. Original processing methods: Cell counts per sample came from amplifying reference gene primers. The assay was immunoSEQ multiplex PCR, and TCRdb's table has in-frame clones only and misses some. V and J calls plus clone size are reproduced from that table; the DNA served to infer D and trimming. This sample has more than 300,000 clones, with 85% to 95% found just once. These data come from a study of blood T cell repertoires in COVID-19. Study information: Donors in the United States, Italy and Spain gave samples during acute or convalescent COVID-19.

CDR3 length: 18 amino acids. The V gene's germline CDR1 is KGHSH and CDR2 LQKENI. V shed 0 bases and J 2 bases; nucleotides not matched to a gene: 6. Participants' reported clinical history set cohort assignment. Sequences were obtained from PBMCs or T cells enriched from blood (not recorded which). The rearrangement joins TRBV18 to TRBJ2-3; TRBD2 matches at 12 bases. The sequence was collected from a woman aged 25 to 39 who had been exposed to COVID-19. This chain's CDR3 is CASSPPPRTSGDTDTQYF. As DNA, the CDR3 is TGTGCCAGCTCACCACCACCCCGGACTAGCGGGGACACAGATACGCAGTATTTT.